The clone carrying this T cell receptor (beta chain) was observed once. This sample was included in a study of blood T cell repertoires in COVID-19. Trimming cost V 3 bases and J 6 bases, with 12 bases left between them. The CDR3 length is 13 residues. Sequenced by immunoSEQ multiplex PCR; TCRdb stores in-frame clones only, minus some. The table records more than 70,000 clones, around nine tenths of them present only once. Sequencing input: peripheral blood. This rearrangement joins TRBV12-3 or TRBV12-4 to TRBJ2-7; TRBD1 is a possible D gene (5 bases). This clonotype was obtained from a man in his fifties or sixties with active or convalescent COVID-19. The CDR3 sequence is CASSLKGPGEQYF. The CDR3 DNA reads TGTGCCAGCAGTTTGAAGGGGCCGGGCGAGCAGTACTTC.